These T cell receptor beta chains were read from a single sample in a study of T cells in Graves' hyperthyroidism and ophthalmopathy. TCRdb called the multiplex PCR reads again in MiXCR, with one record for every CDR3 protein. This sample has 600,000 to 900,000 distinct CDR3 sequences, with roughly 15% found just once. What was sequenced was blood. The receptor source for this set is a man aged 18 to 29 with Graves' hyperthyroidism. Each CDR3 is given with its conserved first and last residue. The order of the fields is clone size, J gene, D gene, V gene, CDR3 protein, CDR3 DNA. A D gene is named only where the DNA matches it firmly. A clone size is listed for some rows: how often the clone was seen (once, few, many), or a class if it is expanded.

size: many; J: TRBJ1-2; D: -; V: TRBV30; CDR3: CAWSDKGPIYGYTF; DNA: TGTGCCTGGAGCGACAAGGGACCGATCTATGGCTACACCTTC
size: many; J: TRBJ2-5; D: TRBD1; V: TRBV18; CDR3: CASSQGQERTQYF; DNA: TGTGCCAGCTCACAAGGACAGGAAAGGACCCAGTACTTC
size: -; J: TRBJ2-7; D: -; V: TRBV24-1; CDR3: CATSDFPPQARSYEQYF; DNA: TGTGCCACCAGTGATTTCCCCCCCCAGGCCCGCTCCTACGAGCAGTACTTC
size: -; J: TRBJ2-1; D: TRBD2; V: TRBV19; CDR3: CASSISSGTYNEQFF; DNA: TGTGCCAGTAGTATATCTAGCGGGACGTACAATGAGCAGTTCTTC
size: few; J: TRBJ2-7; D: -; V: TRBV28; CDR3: CASSLRGPNEQYF; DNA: TGTGCCAGCAGTTTAAGAGGGCCCAACGAGCAGTACTTC
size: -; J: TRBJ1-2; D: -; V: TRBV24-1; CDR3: CATSDEDAVYGYTF; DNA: TGTGCCACCAGTGATGAGGATGCTGTCTATGGCTACACCTTC
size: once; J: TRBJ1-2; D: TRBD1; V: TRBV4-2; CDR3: CASSQDGTGGFGYTF; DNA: TGTGCCAGCAGCCAAGATGGGACAGGGGGCTTTGGCTACACCTTC
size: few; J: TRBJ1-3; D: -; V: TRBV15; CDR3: CATSDGSQAGGNTIYF; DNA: TGTGCCACCAGCGACGGGTCACAGGCTGGTGGAAACACCATATATTTT
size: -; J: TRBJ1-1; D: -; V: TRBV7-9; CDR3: CASTPDTYTEAFF; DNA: TGTGCCAGCACCCCGGACACATACACTGAAGCTTTCTTT
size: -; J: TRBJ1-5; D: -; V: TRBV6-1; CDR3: CASKEQAGQPQHF; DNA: TGTGCCAGCAAGGAACAGGCAGGGCAGCCCCAGCATTTT
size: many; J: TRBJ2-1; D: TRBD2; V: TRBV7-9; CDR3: CASTSATSGLYNEQFF; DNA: TGTGCCAGCACTTCGGCAACTAGCGGCCTCTACAATGAGCAGTTCTTC
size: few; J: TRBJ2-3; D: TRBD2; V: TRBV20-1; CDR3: CSARDPYRVPSGQDTQYF; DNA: TGCAGTGCTAGAGACCCCTACAGGGTCCCTAGCGGGCAAGATACGCAGTATTTT
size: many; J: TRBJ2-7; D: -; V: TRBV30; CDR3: CAWTRGTSYEQYF; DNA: TGTGCCTGGACCCGGGGTACCTCCTACGAGCAGTACTTC
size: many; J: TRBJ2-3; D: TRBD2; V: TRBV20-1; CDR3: CSARDWRAGGLLSTDTQYF; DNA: TGCAGTGCTAGAGATTGGAGGGCGGGAGGGCTCCTTAGCACAGATACGCAGTATTTT
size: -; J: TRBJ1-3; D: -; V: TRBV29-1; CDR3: CSVEVDNSGNTIYF; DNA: TGCAGCGTTGAAGTGGACAACTCTGGAAACACCATATATTTT
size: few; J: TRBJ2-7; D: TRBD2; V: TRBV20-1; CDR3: CSAERWGPGGYEQYF; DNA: TGCAGTGCCGAGCGATGGGGACCGGGAGGATACGAGCAGTACTTC
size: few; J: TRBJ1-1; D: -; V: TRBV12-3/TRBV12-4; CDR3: CASSLLGDNRVQAFF; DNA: TGTGCCAGCAGTTTATTAGGGGATAACAGGGTTCAAGCTTTCTTT
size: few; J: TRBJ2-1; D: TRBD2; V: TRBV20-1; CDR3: CSASPSGSYNEQFF; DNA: TGCAGTGCATCCCCCAGCGGGAGCTACAATGAGCAGTTCTTC
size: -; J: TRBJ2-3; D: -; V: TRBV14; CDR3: CANSRFVGPDTQYF; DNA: TGTGCCAACAGCAGATTTGTAGGCCCAGATACGCAGTATTTT
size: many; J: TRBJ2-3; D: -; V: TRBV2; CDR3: CASMSIRGTDTQYF; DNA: TGTGCCAGCATGTCTATCCGGGGCACAGATACGCAGTATTTT
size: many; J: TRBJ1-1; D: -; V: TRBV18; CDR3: CASSRQDTEAFF; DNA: TGTGCCAGCTCGCGACAAGACACTGAAGCTTTCTTT
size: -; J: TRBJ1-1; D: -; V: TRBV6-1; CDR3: CASSEAYRVILVNTEAFF; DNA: TGTGCCAGCAGTGAAGCGTACAGGGTGATACTCGTGAACACTGAAGCTTTCTTT
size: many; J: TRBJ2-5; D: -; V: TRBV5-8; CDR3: CASRTIGLETQYF; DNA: TGTGCCAGCAGAACCATAGGGCTAGAGACCCAGTACTTC
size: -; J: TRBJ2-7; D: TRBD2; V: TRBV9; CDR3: CASSSHLTSGRGEQYF; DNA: TGTGCCAGCAGCTCTCACCTCACTAGCGGGAGAGGCGAGCAGTACTTC
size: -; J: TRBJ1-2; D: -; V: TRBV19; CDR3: CASRSGAPGYGYTF; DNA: TGTGCCAGTCGAAGTGGGGCACCGGGCTATGGCTACACCTTC
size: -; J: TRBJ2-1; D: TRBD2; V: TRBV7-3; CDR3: CASSPTYGGMRNEQFF; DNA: TGTGCCAGCAGCCCCACATACGGGGGGATGAGGAATGAGCAGTTCTTC
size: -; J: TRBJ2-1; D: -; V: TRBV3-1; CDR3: CASSETLLNEQFF; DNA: TGTGCCAGCAGCGAAACGTTACTCAATGAGCAGTTCTTC
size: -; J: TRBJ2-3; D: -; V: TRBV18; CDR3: CASSPLQGRTDTQYF; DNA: TGTGCCAGCTCACCCCTACAGGGTCGCACAGATACGCAGTATTTT
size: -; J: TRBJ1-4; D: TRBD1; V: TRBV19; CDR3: CASSTTGGDEKLFF; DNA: TGTGCCAGTAGTACGACAGGGGGGGACGAAAAACTGTTTTTT
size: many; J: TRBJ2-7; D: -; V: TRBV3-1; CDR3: CASSQRNLRNYEQYF; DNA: TGTGCCAGCAGCCAACGAAACCTTCGGAACTACGAGCAGTACTTC
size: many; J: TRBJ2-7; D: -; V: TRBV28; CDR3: CASSLGVGRDYEQYF; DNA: TGTGCCAGCAGTCTAGGAGTTGGGAGAGACTACGAGCAGTACTTC